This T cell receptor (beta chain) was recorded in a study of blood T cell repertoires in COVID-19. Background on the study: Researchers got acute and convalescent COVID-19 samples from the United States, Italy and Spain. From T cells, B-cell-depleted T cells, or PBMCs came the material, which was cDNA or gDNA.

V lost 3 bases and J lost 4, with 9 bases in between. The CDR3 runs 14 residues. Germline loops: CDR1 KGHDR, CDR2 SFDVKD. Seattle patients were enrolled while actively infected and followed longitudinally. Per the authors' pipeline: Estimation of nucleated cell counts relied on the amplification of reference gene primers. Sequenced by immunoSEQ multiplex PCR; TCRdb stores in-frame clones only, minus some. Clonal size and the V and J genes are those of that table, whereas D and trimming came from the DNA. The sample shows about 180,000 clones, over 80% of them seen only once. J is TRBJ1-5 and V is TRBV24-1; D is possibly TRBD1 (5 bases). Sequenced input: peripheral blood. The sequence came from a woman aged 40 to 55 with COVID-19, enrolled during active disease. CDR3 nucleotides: TGTGCCACCAGTGATCAGGGCTTTAATCAGCCCCAGCATTTT. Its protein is CATSDQGFNQPQHF.